This T cell receptor beta chain was identified in a study of cytomegalovirus exposure and HLA in healthy donors. Both 60 Vbeta primers and 13 Jbeta primers went into the PCR. The data were produced by immunoSEQ multiplex PCR, yet TCRdb's version contains in-frame clones alone and is incomplete. The sample yields roughly 100,000 clones, around 75% seen once. Findings of the study overall: Further analysis was carried out later, and it showed several of the most significant clusters appearing linked to common viral pathogens. TCR beta chains associated with HLA were, in a later analysis, more clonally expanded than equally common others.

Comments on this clone: Its target is unknown.

This CDR3 contains 16 residues. Looked up from germline, CDR1 is SGHRS and CDR2 is YFSETQ. Unmatched junction bases numbered 7, after V lost 5 bases and J lost 0 bases. The TCR sequence derives from a man aged 40-50 years in good health and CMV-seronegative. The chain uses TRBV5-1 and TRBJ2-2; 7 bases align to TRBD1. Source material: PBMCs. The CDR3 sequence is CASRKGADSNTGELFF. DNA of the CDR3: TGCGCCAGCAGGAAGGGGGCGGATTCGAACACCGGGGAGCTGTTTTTT.